The 13 T cell receptor beta chains given below trace back to one sample, sequenced in a study of shared clonotypes between healthy human individuals. Assay used: immunoSEQ multiplex PCR; TCRdb lists only in-frame clones, some missing. The table lists about 1,900,000 clones, less than 95% of them singletons, with 1.2% in the top ten. The naive CD8 fraction comprised CD45RO-negative cells positively selected for CCR7 and excluded terminally differentiated effector memory CD45RA+ cells. The sample was naive CD8+ T cells sorted from blood. The source is a man younger than 35 in good health.

The chain joins TRBV4-1 to TRBJ2-2; D possibly uses TRBD1 or TRBD2 (6 bases each). This CDR3 comprises 15 residues. In germline, CDR1 is MGHRA, CDR2 YSYEKL. The germline V and J ends were trimmed by 6 bases and 5 bases, with 16 bases remaining between them. CDR3 amino acids: CASSLGGVGTGELFF. For the CDR3, the DNA is TGCGCCAGCAGTCTGGGGGGCGTGGGGACCGGGGAGCTGTTTTTT.

This chain connects TRBV28 to TRBJ1-2, with D perhaps TRBD1 (5 bases). CDR1 is MDHEN and CDR2 is SYDVKM in the germline V gene. The V and J ends lost 6 bases and 8 bases respectively, with 13 bases between them. The CDR3 is 12 residues long. Here the CDR3 reads CASSPIGDGYTF. In DNA form, the CDR3 reads TGTGCCAGCAGCCCCATTGGGGACGGCTACACCTTC.

As for this clone: The sample carries other DNA sequences with the same CDR3. The chain has TRBV11-2 and TRBJ2-7, with D unclear. This CDR3 has 11 amino acids. V lost 5 bases, J lost 6 bases, and 8 bases lay in between. Germline CDR1 and CDR2: SGHAT and FQNNGV. The CDR3 nucleotides are TGTGCCAGCAGCCCCCGCGGCGAGCAGTACTTC. Translation gives CASSPRGEQYF. Full variable domain (outside the CDR3, taken from reference TRBV11-2 and TRBJ2-7): EAGVAQSPRYKIIEKRQSVAFWCNPISGHATLYWYQQILGQGPKLLIQFQNNGVVDDSQLPKDRFSAERLKGVDSTLKIQPAKLEDSAVYLCASSPRGEQYFGPGTRLTVT.

In this sample, this clone turned up once. This sequence joins TRBV11-2 and TRBJ2-3; possibly TRBD2 for D (6 bases). The germline CDR1 and CDR2 sequences are SGHAT and FQNNGV. The CDR3 covers 15 residues. Trimming left V 5 bases short and J 6 bases short, with 18 bases between. The CDR3 protein is CASSKTSYTSDTQYF. Written as DNA, the CDR3 is TGTGCCAGCAGCAAGACTAGTTATACTTCGGATACGCAGTATTTT. The whole variable domain, filled in from reference TRBV11-2 and TRBJ2-3, reads EAGVAQSPRYKIIEKRQSVAFWCNPISGHATLYWYQQILGQGPKLLIQFQNNGVVDDSQLPKDRFSAERLKGVDSTLKIQPAKLEDSAVYLCASSKTSYTSDTQYFGPGTRLTVL.

This sequence joins TRBV19 and TRBJ2-7; no clear D. Deletions cut 2 bases from V and 4 bases from J, with 12 bases between. CDR3 length: 14 amino acids. Germline values: CDR1 LNHDA, CDR2 SQIVND (reference sequence). CDR3 nucleotide sequence: TGTGCCAGTAGTATATCGACTGCGCGTTACGAGCAGTACTTC. Protein product: CASSISTARYEQYF. Together with reference TRBV19 and TRBJ2-7, the CDR3 gives the full variable domain: DGGITQSPKYLFRKEGQNVTLSCEQNLNHDAMYWYRQDPGQGLRLIYYSQIVNDFQKGDIAEGYSVSREKKESFPLTVTSAQKNPTAFYLCASSISTARYEQYFGPGTRLTVT.

About this clone: This sample includes further DNA sequences coding for the same CDR3. This chain joins TRBV7-9 and TRBJ1-1; TRBD1 aligns across 7 bases. Germline trimming cut 0 bases from V and 1 base from J; bases unmatched to any gene: 2. The CDR3 is 15 amino acids. Germline V gene data show CDR1 as SEHNR and CDR2 as FQNEAQ (reference sequence). The chain's CDR3 is CASSLAQGENTEAFF. The CDR3 DNA sequence: TGTGCCAGCAGCTTAGCGCAGGGGGAGAACACTGAAGCTTTCTTT.

The chain links TRBV19 to TRBJ2-7; D may be TRBD1 (6 bases). CDR1 is LNHDA and CDR2 is SQIVND in the germline V gene (reference sequence). The CDR3 length is 14 residues. V lost 5 bases to trimming and J lost 1 base, with 12 bases between them. CDR3 sequence reads: CASSQRQVSYEQYF. CDR3 bases: TGTGCCAGTAGTCAGAGACAGGTTTCCTACGAGCAGTACTTC.

The J gene is TRBJ1-3, the V gene TRBV5-6; 7 nucleotides match TRBD1. V lost 2 bases to trimming and J lost 4 bases; unmatched junction nucleotides: 3. Germline V gives CDR1 SGHDT, CDR2 YYEEEE. This CDR3 has 14 amino acids. CDR3 in DNA: TGTGCCAGCAGCTTACAGGGGTGGGGAAACACCATATATTTT. It specifies CASSLQGWGNTIYF.

On this clone: Within the sample, other DNA sequences also encode this same CDR3. CDR3 sequence: CASSLLSGGGYTF. The CDR3, as DNA: TGTGCCAGCAGTTTATTATCCGGGGGTGGGTACACCTTC. The chain employs TRBV27 and TRBJ1-2, with a possible D match to TRBD1 (5 bases). Germline values: CDR1 MNHEY, CDR2 SMNVEV (reference sequence). This CDR3 has 13 residues. Trimming removed 1 base at V and 11 bases at J, with 14 bases between.

The chain couples TRBV4-3 to TRBJ1-4; 9 bases line up with TRBD1. CDR1 and CDR2 (germline): LGHNA, YSLEER. The CDR3 is 15 amino acids. V lost 4 bases to trimming and J lost 8 bases; unmatched junction nucleotides: 8. CDR3 region: CASSLRTGDNEKLFF. CDR3 in DNA: TGCGCCAGCAGCCTTCGGACAGGGGATAACGAAAAACTGTTTTTT.

This chain connects TRBV19 to TRBJ2-7; TRBD1 is a possible D gene (5 bases). The CDR3 is made up of 12 amino acids. V lost 8 bases to trimming and J lost 4 bases, with 12 bases between them. Germline assignment: CDR1 LNHDA and CDR2 SQIVND (reference sequence). The CDR3 nucleotides read TGTGCCAGTTCCTTTGGGGCTTACGAGCAGTACTTC. Amino acid sequence: CASSFGAYEQYF.

The rearrangement links TRBV11-2 to TRBJ2-7; D tentatively reads TRBD1 or TRBD2 (7 bases each). CDR3 length: 15 residues. Looked up from germline, CDR1 is SGHAT and CDR2 is FQNNGV. Trimming took 5 bases from V and 2 from J, leaving 16 bases between them. This CDR3 reads CASSKGGGPAYEQYF. DNA of the CDR3: TGTGCCAGCAGCAAGGGAGGGGGCCCCGCCTACGAGCAGTACTTC.

The CDR3, as DNA: TGTGCCAGCAGTTTGGTGGTCGGTCGGTCCTACGAGCAGTACTTC. Encoded protein: CASSLVVGRSYEQYF. The chain employs TRBV27 and TRBJ2-7; D gene uncertain. V dropped 3 bases and J dropped 1 base, with 13 bases sitting between them. The length of the CDR3 is 15 residues. Germline V lookup: CDR1 MNHEY, CDR2 SMNVEV (reference sequence).